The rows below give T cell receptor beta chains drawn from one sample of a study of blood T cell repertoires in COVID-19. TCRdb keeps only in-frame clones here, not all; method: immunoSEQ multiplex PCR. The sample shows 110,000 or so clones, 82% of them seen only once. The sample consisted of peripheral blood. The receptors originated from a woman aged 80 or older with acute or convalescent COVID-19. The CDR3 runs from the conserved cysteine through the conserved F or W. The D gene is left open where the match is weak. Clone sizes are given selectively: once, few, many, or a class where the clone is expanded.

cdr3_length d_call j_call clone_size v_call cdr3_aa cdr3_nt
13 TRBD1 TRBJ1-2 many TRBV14 CASSQDRGHGYTF TGTGCCAGCAGCCAAGACAGGGGGCATGGCTACACCTTC
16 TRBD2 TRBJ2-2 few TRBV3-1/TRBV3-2 CASSQGLAGLAGELFF TGTGCCAGCAGCCAAGGGCTAGCGGGCTTAGCCGGGGAGCTGTTTTTT
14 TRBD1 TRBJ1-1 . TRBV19 CASSTGQGRTEAFF TGTGCCAGTAGTACAGGACAGGGAAGGACTGAAGCTTTCTTT
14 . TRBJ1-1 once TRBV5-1 CASSWTDQNTEAFF TGCGCCAGCAGCTGGACAGACCAGAACACTGAAGCTTTCTTT
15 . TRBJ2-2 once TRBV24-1 CATSDLGRLTGELFF TGTGCCACCAGTGATTTAGGCAGACTCACCGGGGAGCTGTTTTTT
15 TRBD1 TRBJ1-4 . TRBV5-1 CASSASGTGGEKLFF TGCGCCAGCAGCGCATCCGGGACAGGGGGAGAAAAACTGTTTTTT
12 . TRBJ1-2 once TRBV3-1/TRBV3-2 CASSRAGTGYTF TGTGCCAGCAGCCGAGCGGGGACGGGCTACACCTTC
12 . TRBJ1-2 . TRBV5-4 CASSQDSYGYTF TGTGCCAGCAGCCAAGACAGCTATGGCTACACCTTC
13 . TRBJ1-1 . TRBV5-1 CASSTQGNTEAFF TGCGCCAGCAGTACCCAGGGGAACACTGAAGCTTTCTTT
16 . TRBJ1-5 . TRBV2 CASTRGGGFSNQPQHF TGTGCCAGCACTCGAGGGGGGGGATTTAGCAATCAGCCCCAGCATTTT
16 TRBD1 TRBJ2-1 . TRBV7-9 CASSLGQGGPYNEQFF TGTGCCAGCAGCTTAGGACAGGGGGGCCCCTACAATGAGCAGTTCTTC
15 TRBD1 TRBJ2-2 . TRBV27 CASSPRDRGTGELFF TGTGCCAGCAGTCCACGGGACAGGGGAACCGGGGAGCTGTTTTTT
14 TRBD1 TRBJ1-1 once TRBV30 CAWDRGQGDTEAFF TGTGCCTGGGACAGGGGACAGGGGGACACTGAAGCTTTCTTT
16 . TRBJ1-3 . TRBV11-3 CASSLRGQISGNTIYF TGTGCCAGCAGCCTTCGCGGACAAATCTCTGGAAACACCATATATTTT
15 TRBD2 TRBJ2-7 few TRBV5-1 CASSYDVLAGSEQYF TGCGCCAGCAGCTACGACGTACTAGCGGGATCCGAGCAGTACTTC
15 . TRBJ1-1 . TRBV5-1 CASSLVSGVNTEAFF TGCGCCAGCAGCTTGGTATCTGGAGTAAACACTGAAGCTTTCTTT
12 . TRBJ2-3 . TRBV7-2 CASSLYTDTQYF TGTGCCAGCAGCCTTTACACAGATACGCAGTATTTT
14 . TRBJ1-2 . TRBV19 CASSIGPQNYGYTF TGTGCCAGTAGTATAGGCCCCCAGAACTATGGCTACACCTTC
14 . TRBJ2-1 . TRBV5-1 CASSPRTSYNEQFF TGCGCCAGCAGCCCCAGGACAAGCTACAATGAGCAGTTCTTC
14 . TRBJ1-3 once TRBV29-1 CSVGNRSSGNTIYF TGCAGCGTTGGAAACCGGAGCTCTGGAAACACCATATATTTT
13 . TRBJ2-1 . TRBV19 CASSIGGYNEQFF TGTGCCAGTAGTATCGGCGGCTACAATGAGCAGTTCTTC
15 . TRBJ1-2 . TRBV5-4 CASSLGGSQPYGYTF TGTGCCAGCAGCTTGGGAGGATCTCAACCCTATGGCTACACCTTC
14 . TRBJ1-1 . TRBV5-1 CASSAGDANTEAFF TGCGCCAGCAGCGCAGGGGACGCGAACACTGAAGCTTTCTTT
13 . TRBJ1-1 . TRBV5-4 CASRRQKNTEAFF TGTGCCAGCAGGAGGCAGAAAAACACTGAAGCTTTCTTT
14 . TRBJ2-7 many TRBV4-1 CASSQWGGNYEQYF TGCGCCAGCAGTCAATGGGGCGGGAACTACGAGCAGTACTTC
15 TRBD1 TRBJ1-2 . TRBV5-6 CASSLPGQGLYGYTF TGTGCCAGCAGCCTACCGGGACAGGGTTTATATGGCTACACCTTC
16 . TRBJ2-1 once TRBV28 CASRGVSGASYNEQFF TGTGCCAGCAGAGGGGTTTCAGGGGCGTCCTACAATGAGCAGTTCTTC
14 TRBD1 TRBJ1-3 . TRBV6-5 CASSLTGRGNTIYF TGTGCCAGCAGCTTGACAGGGCGTGGAAACACCATATATTTT
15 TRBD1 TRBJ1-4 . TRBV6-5 CASSYWGQGNEKLFF TGTGCCAGCAGTTACTGGGGACAGGGTAATGAAAAACTGTTTTTT
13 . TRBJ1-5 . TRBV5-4 CASSLGQDQPQHF TGTGCCAGCAGCTTGGGACAGGATCAGCCCCAGCATTTT
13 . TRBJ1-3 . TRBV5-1 CASSLEGRVGIYF TGCGCCAGCAGCTTGGAGGGCAGGGTCGGAATATATTTT
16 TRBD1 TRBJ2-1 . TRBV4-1 CASSQVATGGFNEQFF TGCGCCAGCAGCCAAGTCGCGACAGGGGGATTCAATGAGCAGTTCTTC
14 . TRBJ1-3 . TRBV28 CASSLSAGGNTIYF TGTGCCAGCAGTTTATCGGCAGGCGGAAACACCATATATTTT
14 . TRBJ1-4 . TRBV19 CASSMYSTNEKLFF TGTGCCAGTAGTATGTATTCAACTAATGAAAAACTGTTTTTT
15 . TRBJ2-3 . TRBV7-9 CASSPKQDSTDTQYF TGTGCCAGCAGCCCTAAACAGGACAGCACAGATACGCAGTATTTT
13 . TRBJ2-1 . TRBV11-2 CASSPGLGSEQFF TGTGCCAGCAGCCCCGGACTTGGTAGTGAGCAGTTCTTC
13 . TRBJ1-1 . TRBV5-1 CASSPDKNTEAFF TGCGCCAGCAGCCCGGACAAGAACACTGAAGCTTTCTTT
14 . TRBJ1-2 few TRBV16 CASSSPRLRDIQDF TGTGCCAGCAGCTCGCCCCGCCTCCGGGACATCCAAGACTTC
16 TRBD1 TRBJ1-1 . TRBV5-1 CASSPAGTGSYTEAFF TGCGCCAGCAGCCCCGCCGGGACAGGGTCGTACACTGAAGCTTTCTTT
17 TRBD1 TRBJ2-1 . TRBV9 CASSVEGNRGTYNEQFF TGTGCCAGCAGCGTCGAGGGAAACAGGGGTACCTACAATGAGCAGTTCTTC
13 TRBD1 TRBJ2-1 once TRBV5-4 CASSFYRGREQFF TGTGCCAGCAGCTTCTACAGGGGGCGTGAGCAGTTCTTC
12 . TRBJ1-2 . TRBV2 CASSVAGDGYTF TGTGCCAGCAGTGTTGCAGGGGATGGCTACACCTTC
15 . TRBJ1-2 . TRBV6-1 CASSERAGNSYGYTF TGTGCCAGCAGTGAACGCGCAGGGAATTCCTATGGCTACACCTTC
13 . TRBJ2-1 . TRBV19 CASSIGKGTEQFF TGTGCCAGTAGTATAGGGAAAGGGACAGAGCAGTTCTTC
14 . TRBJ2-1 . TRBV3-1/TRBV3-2 CASSLRRVYNEQFF TGTGCCAGCAGCCTCCGCAGGGTCTACAATGAGCAGTTCTTC